The T cell receptor beta chain under discussion was sequenced for a study of glioma-infiltrating T cells. Concerning this clonotype itself: Its cognate antigen is unknown. A much larger clonotype is one base distant, so this may be a read error.

This CDR3 comprises 14 residues. V was clipped by 6 bases and J by 6 bases, with 18 bases between them. General study findings and limits: Tissue-blood divergence was below expectation in non-neoplastic patients, above in gliomas. Only very few CDR3 sequences appeared in both tissue and blood.

The iRepertoire nested amplicon-rescue multiplex PCR amplified TCR alpha and beta CDR3s from RNA. One-step reverse transcription and amplification started from approximately 100-400 ng of tissue mRNA or PBMC total RNA. TCRdb used MiXCR to reprocess the multiplex PCR reads, holding one entry per CDR3 protein. The table shows some 110,000 distinct CDR3 sequences, with roughly 25% occurring only once. The chain recombines TRBV12-3 or TRBV12-4 with TRBJ2-7; tentatively, D is TRBD1 (6 bases). The sequencing input was glioma tissue, nonneoplastic brain tissue, or PBMCs (not recorded which). This receptor was obtained from a human donor with low-grade glioma or glioblastoma, undergoing nonglioma brain surgery, or in good health (not recorded which). The CDR3 nucleotides are TGTGCCAGCAGCCCTAGGGACACCCCGCGCGAGCAGTACTTC. Translating it yields CASSPRDTPREQYF.